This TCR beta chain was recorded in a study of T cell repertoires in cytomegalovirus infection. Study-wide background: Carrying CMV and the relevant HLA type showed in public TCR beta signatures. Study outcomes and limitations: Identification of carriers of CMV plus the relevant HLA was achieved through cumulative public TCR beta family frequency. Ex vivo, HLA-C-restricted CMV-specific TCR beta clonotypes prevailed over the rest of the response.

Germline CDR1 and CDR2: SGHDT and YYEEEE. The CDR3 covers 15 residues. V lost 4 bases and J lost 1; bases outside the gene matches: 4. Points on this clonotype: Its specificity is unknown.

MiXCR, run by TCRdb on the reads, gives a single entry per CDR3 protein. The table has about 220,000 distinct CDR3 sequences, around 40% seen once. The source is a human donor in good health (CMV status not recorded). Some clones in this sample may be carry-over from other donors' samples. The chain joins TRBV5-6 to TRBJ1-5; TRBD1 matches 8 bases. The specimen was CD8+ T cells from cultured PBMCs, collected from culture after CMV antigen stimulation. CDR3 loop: CASSGQGRSNQPQHF. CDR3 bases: TGTGCCAGCAGCGGACAGGGAAGGAGCAATCAGCCCCAGCATTTT.